This entry lists 17 T cell receptor beta chains sequenced from one sample in a study of cytomegalovirus exposure and HLA in healthy donors. The PCR ran on 60 Vbeta and 13 Jbeta primers. Clones were read by immunoSEQ multiplex PCR, and TCRdb kept only the in-frame ones, dropping some. The data hold about 100,000 clones, with about 80% observed a single time. The sequencing sample was made of PBMCs. The receptor source for this set is a woman in her forties in good health and CMV-seronegative.

This chain connects TRBV5-6 to TRBJ1-4; tentatively, D is TRBD1 (5 bases). The CDR3 has 13 residues. The V gene's germline CDR1 is SGHDT and CDR2 YYEEEE. The ends were cut back, 4 bases at V and 11 bases at J, with 15 bases in the middle. The CDR3 region is CASSVQGVRKLFF. CDR3 bases: TGTGCCAGCAGCGTGCAGGGTGTTCGGAAACTGTTTTTT.

This chain connects TRBV2 to TRBJ1-1; a weak D match, TRBD1 (6 bases). Per the germline V gene, CDR1 is SNHLY and CDR2 is FYNNEI. V was clipped by 4 bases and J by 6 bases, with 12 bases between them. CDR3 size: 13 residues. The CDR3 DNA sequence: TGTGCCAGCAGTGTACAGGGTTTGTCTGAAGCTTTCTTT. It translates to CASSVQGLSEAFF.

This clone was recorded once. Germline is not matched at one junction end, which may reflect a read error. The chain combines TRBV7-9 with TRBJ2-7; tentatively, D is TRBD1 (6 bases). This CDR3 has 13 amino acids. Germline V gene sequence: CDR1 SEHNR, CDR2 FQNEAQ (reference sequence). CDR3 sequence (DNA): TGTTCCAGCAGCTTCCCAGGGGCCTACGAGCAGTACTTC. This encodes CSSSFPGAYEQYF.

The chain links TRBV7-8 to TRBJ2-1; TRBD1 is a possible D gene (8 bases). Germline V gives CDR1 SGHVS, CDR2 FQNEAQ. This CDR3 is 16 amino acids long. Trimming shortened V by 5 bases and J by 7 bases, and 21 bases separated the two germline ends. The CDR3 region has the DNA TGTGCCAGCAGCCCGAAACAGGGGGGGGTTCTGAATGAGCAGTTCTTC. Its protein product is CASSPKQGGVLNEQFF.

There are a few counts of this clone. The chain carries TRBV28 and TRBJ2-1, with 7 bases lining up with TRBD2. Looked up from germline, CDR1 is MDHEN and CDR2 is SYDVKM. V was clipped by 5 bases and J by 2 bases; unmatched bases: 6. The CDR3 is 15 amino acids. The CDR3 DNA sequence: TGTGCCAGCAGTCCCTCTAGCGGAGCCTACAATGAGCAGTTCTTC. Translated, it gives CASSPSSGAYNEQFF.

This sequence joins TRBV5-1 and TRBJ2-2, with 12 nucleotides matching TRBD2. Germline V CDR1 and CDR2: SGHRS, YFSETQ. Trimming cost V 4 bases and J 5 bases; bases outside gene matches: 3. The CDR3 contains 15 residues. CDR3 sequence: CASSPLAGGTGELFF. DNA of the CDR3: TGCGCCAGCAGCCCTCTAGCGGGAGGGACCGGGGAGCTGTTTTTT. The full variable domain, with the rest looked up from reference TRBV5-1 and TRBJ2-2, is KAGVTQTPRYLIKTRGQQVTLSCSPISGHRSVSWYQQTPGQGLQFLFEYFSETQRNKGNFPGRFSGRQFSNSRSEMNVSTLELGDSALYLCASSPLAGGTGELFFGEGSRLTVL.

This chain joins TRBV6-1 and TRBJ1-2; D is perhaps TRBD1 (6 bases). CDR1 is MNHNS and CDR2 is SASEGT in the germline V gene. CDR3 length equals 14 residues. The ends were cut back, 8 bases at V and 1 base at J, with 14 bases in the middle. As DNA, the CDR3 is TGTGCCAGCCGTGGACAGAACCATAACTATGGCTACACCTTC. It translates to CASRGQNHNYGYTF.

To note about this clone: A junction end diverges from the germline sequence, so it may reflect a read error. The chain has TRBV7-9 and TRBJ2-7; D is unclear. The CDR3 spans 13 residues. Looked up from germline, CDR1 is SEHNR and CDR2 is FQNEAQ (reference sequence). This chain's CDR3 is CSSSSPLLGEQYF. CDR3 coding DNA: TGTTCCAGCAGCTCTCCCCTGCTCGGGGAGCAGTACTTC.

The gene calls are TRBV2 and TRBJ1-1; D unclear. The CDR3 is made up of 13 amino acids. V gave up 3 bases and J gave up 10 bases, with 15 bases separating them. Germline values: CDR1 SNHLY, CDR2 FYNNEI. The chain's CDR3 is CASSEEPIVPAFF. The CDR3 coding sequence is TGTGCCAGCAGTGAGGAGCCTATCGTGCCAGCTTTCTTT.

This clone is a singleton in its sample. The chain links TRBV5-1 to TRBJ1-2, with D maybe TRBD1 (6 bases). There are 16 residues in the CDR3. The ends were cut back, 4 bases at V and 0 bases at J, with 16 bases in the middle. CDR1 SGHRS and CDR2 YFSETQ come from the germline V gene. In nucleotides, the CDR3 is TGCGCCAGCAGCCCAGGACAGCGAGAGACTAACTATGGCTACACCTTC. This sequence encodes CASSPGQRETNYGYTF.

This clone was found a few times. The rearrangement joins TRBV7-9 to TRBJ1-5; 9 positions match TRBD1. The CDR3 contains 14 residues. After removal of 6 bases from V and 5 bases from J, the junction contained 5 bases not matched to a gene. The germline V gene has CDR1 SEHNR and CDR2 FQNEAQ (reference sequence). CDR3 nucleotides: TGTGCCAGCAGGGGACAGGGTGGCGATCAGCCCCAGCATTTT. Amino acid sequence: CASRGQGGDQPQHF.

This rearrangement joins TRBV7-6 to TRBJ1-6; TRBD1 might be the D (5 bases). The germline CDR1 and CDR2 sequences are SGHVS and FNYEAQ. V lost 8 bases to trimming and J lost 14 bases, with 13 bases between them. CDR3 size: 11 residues. CDR3 protein: CASYAGQALHF. CDR3 nucleotide sequence: TGTGCCAGCTACGCAGGGCAGGCCCTCCACTTT.

The chain employs TRBV7-8 and TRBJ1-5; weak D call: TRBD1 (5 bases). The germline V and J ends were trimmed by 0 bases and 5 bases, with 11 bases remaining between them. The CDR3 length is 15 residues. Germline CDR1 is SGHVS and CDR2 is FQNEAQ. The CDR3 DNA follows: TGTGCCAGCAGCTTAGCAGGGGTGGGCGATCAGCCCCAGCATTTT. This translates into CASSLAGVGDQPQHF.

About this clone: Additional DNA sequences in this sample encode the identical CDR3. The chain joins TRBV19 to TRBJ1-2, with TRBD1 as a possible D gene (5 bases). Germline CDR1 LNHDA, CDR2 SQIVND (reference sequence). This CDR3 is 14 amino acids long. Deletions cut 6 bases from V and 6 bases from J, with 17 bases between. This CDR3 is CASSMGQGGHGYTF. Written as DNA, the CDR3 is TGTGCCAGTAGCATGGGGCAGGGTGGGCATGGCTACACCTTC.

The chain carries TRBV9 and TRBJ1-1; 9 bases match TRBD1. CDR3 size: 14 residues. Germline loops: CDR1 SGDLS, CDR2 YYNGEE. V shed 2 bases, J shed 4 bases, and the junction held 3 bases outside the gene matches. The CDR3 DNA is TGTGCCAGCAGCGTGATGGACAGGGGCACTGAAGCTTTCTTT. Protein sequence: CASSVMDRGTEAFF. The full variable domain, its missing parts supplied by reference TRBV9 and TRBJ1-1, is DSGVTQTPKHLITATGQRVTLRCSPRSGDLSVYWYQQSLDQGLQFLIQYYNGEERAKGNILERFSAQQFPDLHSELNLSSLELGDSALYFCASSVMDRGTEAFFGQGTRLTVV.

This clone was recorded a few times. This chain joins TRBV9 and TRBJ1-1; D might be TRBD1 (5 bases). Germline CDR1 and CDR2: SGDLS and YYNGEE. CDR3 size: 14 residues. V dropped 0 bases and J dropped 5 bases, with 11 bases sitting between them. Here the CDR3 DNA reads TGTGCCAGCAGCGTAGACTCGGGGGTAACTGAAGCTTTCTTT. It yields the protein CASSVDSGVTEAFF.

The V gene is TRBV11-2, the J gene TRBJ2-7, with TRBD2 identical over 8 bases. This CDR3 region has 14 residues. After removal of 7 bases from V and 3 bases from J, the junction contained 8 bases not matched to a gene. Germline CDR1 reads SGHAT; CDR2 reads FQNNGV. The CDR3 nucleotides read TGTGCCAGCATGTCGGGGGGACTAGGCTACGAGCAGTACTTC. Translation: CASMSGGLGYEQYF.